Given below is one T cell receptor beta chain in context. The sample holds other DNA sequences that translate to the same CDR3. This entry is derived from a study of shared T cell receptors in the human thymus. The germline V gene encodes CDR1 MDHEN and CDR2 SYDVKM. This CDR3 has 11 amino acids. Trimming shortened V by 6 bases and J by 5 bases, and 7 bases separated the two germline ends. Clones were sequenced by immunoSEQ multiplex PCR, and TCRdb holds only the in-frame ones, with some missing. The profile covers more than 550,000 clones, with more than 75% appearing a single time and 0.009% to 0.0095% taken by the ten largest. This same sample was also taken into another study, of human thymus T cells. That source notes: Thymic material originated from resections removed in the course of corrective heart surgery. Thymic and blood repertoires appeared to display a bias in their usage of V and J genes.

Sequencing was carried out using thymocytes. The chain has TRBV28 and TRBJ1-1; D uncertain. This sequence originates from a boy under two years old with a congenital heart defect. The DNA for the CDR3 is TGTGCCAGCAGCCCCCTTACTGAAGCTTTCTTT. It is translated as CASSPLTEAFF.